This T cell receptor (beta chain) was captured in a study of cytomegalovirus exposure and HLA in healthy donors (dated by TCRdb to the late 2010s). About the investigation overall: An earlier analysis of 587 of the donors reported 276 Gb of sequence data and roughly 110 million unique TCR beta sequences from about 200 million T cells. Alongside the repertoire data, information on donor age, sex, ethnicity and CMV serostatus was compiled. The study profiled the T cell repertoires of approximately 700 subjects by immunosequencing and related them to cytomegalovirus serostatus. An earlier analysis of around 580 of the donors used high-throughput TCR beta sequencing to judge whether each TCR beta V gene segment behaved as functional or pseudogenic. Typing coverage differed by locus: A, B, C, DRB1 and DQB1 were typed in about 620-630 donors, DQA1 in 500 to 550, DPA1 in 600 to 610, and DPB1 in just under 480. The study aimed to test whether signatures of past pathogen exposure could be identified by cataloging public T cell receptors. A later analysis re-examined previously published TCR beta repertoires from around 670 donors and added high-resolution HLA genotyping to investigate patterns of TCR occurrence. Besides the first cohort of approximately 710 subjects, a separate validation cohort made up of roughly 120 different subjects was used. All discovery cohort repertoires had been generated using a single sequencing platform. Rather than using new phenotypic data, the later analysis identified candidate immune exposures from TCR beta sequences and from how often those sequences occurred across donors. To predict cytomegalovirus infection status, the study combined high-throughput TCR immunosequencing, statistical association of individual TCRs with disease status, and machine learning. Class I and class II HLA loci were covered by the typing at four-digit resolution. The genetic ancestry cluster associated with self-reported Caucasian donors included 70% to 85% of the roughly 400 genotyped donors. Among about 400 genotyped donors of the cohort, an average of about 220,000 unique TCR beta nucleotide sequences was sequenced per donor, of which roughly 17% were non-productive. Because of strong linkage in the cohort, five DR-DQ haplotypes were treated as single units for association and clustering. Roughly 310 gigabases of sequencing data and approximately 80 million unique TCR sequences were included in an early release covering 500 to 750 HLA-typed donors. Genome-wide SNP genotypes for about 55% of the roughly 670 donors were used in a later genetic analysis, which treated that subset as a discovery cohort.

The method was the immunoSEQ multiplex PCR assay. For the multiplex PCR, a mixture combining 60 forward primers for TCR Vbeta segments and 13 reverse primers for TCR Jbeta segments was used. The CDR3 region of rearranged TCR beta genes was amplified from genomic DNA with a multiplex PCR assay. The amplified TCR beta libraries were sequenced on the Illumina HiSeq System as 87-base-pair reads. The original pipeline was this. A later analysis counted some 80 million unique TCR beta chains across the 650 to 800 repertoires, and 9.5 million to 11 million of these chains were shared by at least two donors. A nearest-neighbor algorithm error-corrected the raw reads and collapsed the reads into unique sequences, merging closely related sequences to remove PCR and sequencing errors. V, D and J gene segments were assigned by aligning CDR3 sequences to IMGT reference sequences. For a sequence to be retained, at least a six-nucleotide match to both a V gene segment and a J gene segment was required. A rearrangement was called productive if the CDR3 had no stop codons and remained in frame with V and J, and every other rearrangement was called non-productive. Following IMGT convention, CDR3 was defined as the stretch from the second conserved V-encoded cysteine up to the conserved J-encoded phenylalanine. The earlier analysis of roughly 590 of the donors excluded sequences that lacked an unambiguous match to a single V gene segment. In an earlier analysis of several hundred of the donors, V segments were called functional above 56.7% productive rearrangements and were called segregating when the between-donor standard deviation exceeded 5%. A statistical classification framework was developed to diagnose cytomegalovirus status using the catalog of TCR beta chain sequences. V and J gene assignment, in a later analysis, came from comparing TCR nucleotide sequences with IMGT/GENE-DB human TR gene sequences. In a later analysis, CDR3 sequences and most-parsimonious VDJ recombination scenarios were assigned using the TCRdist pipeline. In a later analysis, each TCR beta chain was defined by its CDR3 amino acid sequence together with its V-gene family, and reads without a unique V-gene family were excluded. A later analysis removed several hundred highly shared, low-generation-probability nucleotide sequences to deal with suspected cross-contamination and a sequencing artifact. In a later analysis, a clonal expansion index for each public chain was calculated from normalized within-repertoire ranks of inferred template counts. Generation probabilities in a later analysis came from a VDJ recombination model fitted to out-of-frame rearrangements, and those results were checked against IGoR. In a later analysis, hypergeometric tests were used to score TCR-TCR, TCR-HLA and TCR-CMV co-occurrence, with a repertoire-size bias correction applied to TCR pairs. To estimate false discovery rates, a later analysis permuted the HLA or CMV assignments 20 times. A later analysis grouped co-occurring TCRs with DBSCAN, adding TCRdist sequence similarity when clustering within HLA-allele-positive subsets. Co-occurrence clustering excluded repertoires with fewer than 30,000 or more than 120,000 public chains, plus five with anomalous nucleotide sharing. TCRdb retrieved this table from immuneACCESS and kept in-frame rearrangements only. Not all clones are present; in checked studies, unresolved V genes account for under half, and no reason is known for the remainder. From that table come the V and J calls and clone size; the DNA was used to work out D and trimming. The sample profile shows roughly 150,000 clones; 79% of them were found once. Approximately 7% of the sample rests with the top ten.

Beyond this particular receptor, the publication reports: The only immune exposure information available for the cohort was CMV serostatus. In vitro tests confirmed that a few of the cytomegalovirus-associated TCR beta chains recognize cytomegalovirus antigens. Correlated functional status among segregating V segments might reflect linkage disequilibrium, but an unknown experimental factor could not be ruled out. A further reported finding was that TCR beta sequences accurately predicted the HLA-A and HLA-B alleles for most subjects in the first cohort. In a later genetic analysis, a missense DCLRE1C variant was associated with V-gene and J-gene trimming of TCR beta chains, and the association was replicated in an independent cohort. In a later analysis, TCR association rates were found to vary across HLA loci, with the most associated TCRs seen for DRB1 alleles and the fewest for HLA-C alleles. In a later analysis, HLA-associated TCR beta chains were found to be more clonally expanded and to have lower generation probabilities than equally common non-associated chains. Specific HLA alleles were associated with 15,000 to 20,000 TCR beta sequences at a false discovery rate of 0.05 in a later analysis. A cluster of highly shared sequence variants was judged likely to be a technical artifact of the sequencing pipeline. Roughly uniform sequencing depth across donors was assumed in presence/absence analyses, although this assumption may not hold. In the study, some 160 TCR beta chains were listed as associated with cytomegalovirus. An earlier analysis of 450 to 750 of the donors showed that most TCR beta V segments appeared in productive rearrangements either about 87% or about 30% of the time, which broadly matched IMGT annotations. Because some donors lacked HLA typing at each locus, the association tests relied only on the typed subset. In a later genetic analysis, fewer N-insertions in productive TCRs were reported among donors in an Asian-associated ancestry cluster than the roughly 700-donor mean. Across donors, most TCR sequences were observed very rarely, whereas some public TCRs were present in many individuals. The classifier was reported to diagnose cytomegalovirus status with high specificity and sensitivity in both the original cohort and the validation cohort. The 87-base-pair reads could not distinguish some IMGT-functional V segments, including TRBV6-2 and TRBV6-3, so those segments were excluded. Because counts were too low, 15 to 20 rarely observed V segments, including chromosome 9 orphons, were excluded from the earlier analysis of several hundred of the donors. The authors suggested that the approach could potentially be extended to other disease states and immunological phenotypes. Strong co-occurrence of HLA alleles, especially DR and DQ, made assigning TCR associations to individual alleles difficult. The cohort was sequenced for TCR beta chains only, and without alpha or paired-chain data the features that could be detected were limited. According to a later analysis, most CMV-associated TCR beta chains appeared to be HLA-restricted, and the HLA associations seemed to be driven largely by CMV exposure. According to a later analysis, parvovirus B19, influenza, CMV and Epstein-Barr virus appeared linked to several top co-occurrence clusters.

Concerning this clone: This clone's antigen is unknown. Base quality data are lacking; no much larger clone is found one base away. The sample carries other DNA sequences with the same CDR3.

Per the germline V gene, SNHLY is the CDR1 and FYNNEI is the CDR2. V lost 4 bases and J lost 4 bases; the stretch between them is 8 bases long. Including the terminal cysteine and phenylalanine, the CDR3 comprises 14 residues. The read is trimmed to its CDR3 DNA, 42 bases read in frame from base 1. The cohort consisted of hundreds of healthy bone marrow donors. At the time of sampling, all cohort members were nominally healthy, though unrecorded immune exposures were likely present. The donor tested CMV seropositive, placing the donor among the 289 seropositive members of the cohort. A peripheral blood sample was collected from each donor, and TCR beta sequencing was performed on peripheral blood mononuclear cells. The Qiagen DNeasy Blood Extraction Kit was used to extract genomic DNA from the blood cell samples.

This sequence originates from a man aged 35 to 55 in good health and CMV-seropositive. Recombination connected TRBV2 to TRBJ1-6, with no D gene named confidently. The sample consisted of PBMCs. This receptor carries the CDR3 CASSVGGYNSPLHF. The nucleotide sequence reads as follows: TGTGCCAGCAGTGTAGGAGGGTATAATTCACCCCTCCACTTT.